One sample yielded the 11 T cell receptor beta chains listed below, sequenced in a study of T cell responses to AZD1222 COVID-19 vaccine. The data were produced by immunoSEQ multiplex PCR, yet TCRdb's version contains in-frame clones alone and is incomplete. Of 150,000 or so clones listed, over 80% are singletons. This specimen was peripheral blood, taken 28 days after the second dose of the MenACWY control vaccine. The receptor set was obtained from an adult who received the MenACWY meningococcal vaccine as a control.

The CDR3 DNA sequence: TGCGCCAGCCAGACCGATCAGCCCCAGCATTTT. Its translation: CASQTDQPQHF. The chain joins TRBV10-1 to TRBJ1-5; D is unresolved. V gave up 8 bases and J gave up 5 bases, with 7 bases separating them. CDR3 size: 11 residues. CDR1 and CDR2 from the germline V gene are WNHNN and SYGVQD (reference sequence).

The V gene is TRBV5-4, the J gene TRBJ1-1; D possibly corresponds to TRBD1 (6 bases). Per germline, CDR1 SGHNT and CDR2 YYREEE (reference sequence). This CDR3 is built from 15 residues. Trimming stripped 2 bases from V and 1 base from J, with 12 bases between. Written as DNA, the CDR3 is TGTGCCAGCAGCTTTGGGGGGGCGAGGAACACTGAAGCTTTCTTT. Translated, it gives CASSFGGARNTEAFF.

The V gene is TRBV4-1, the J gene TRBJ1-5, with 9 bases lining up with TRBD1. This CDR3 comprises 18 residues. Germline-derived CDR1 and CDR2 are MGHRA and YSYEKL. Trimming at V came to 1 base and at J to 6 bases, leaving 13 bases not matched to a gene. The CDR3 DNA reads TGCGCCAGCAGCCAAGGGGACAGGGTCCCCTTAAGTGGTCAGCCCCAGCATTTT. It is translated as CASSQGDRVPLSGQPQHF.

This clone was detected once. The genes are TRBV21-1 and TRBJ2-3; the D call of TRBD2 is as the table states it, not checked on the DNA. TRBV21-1 is a pseudogene segment. The CDR3 contains 15 residues. Written as DNA, the CDR3 is TGTGCCAGCCGCTATCGGGGGGCCTACACAGATACGCAGTATTTT. It yields the protein CASRYRGAYTDTQYF.

Only one count was recorded for this clone. The rearrangement links TRBV18 to TRBJ2-5; D remains ambiguous. Germline CDR1 KGHSH, CDR2 LQKENI. V gave up 3 bases and J gave up 3 bases, with 11 bases separating them. The CDR3 spans 14 residues. The CDR3 region is CASSPLQAEETQYF. The DNA of the CDR3 is TGTGCCAGCTCACCTTTGCAGGCGGAAGAGACCCAGTACTTC.

This clone was detected only a few times. This sequence joins TRBV12-5 and TRBJ2-5; TRBD1 matches 7 bases. Unmatched junction bases numbered 6, after V lost 1 base and J lost 4 bases. The germline V gene encodes CDR1 LGHNT and CDR2 FRNRAP. The CDR3 loop spans 15 amino acids. CDR3 sequence (DNA): TGTGCTAGTGGTTTGGGTACAGGGGAAGGAGAGACCCAGTACTTC. It codes for CASGLGTGEGETQYF.

This sequence joins TRBV7-2 and TRBJ1-3; 9 bases agree with TRBD1. CDR3 length equals 15 residues. Losses at the gene ends were 1 base for V and 2 bases for J; bases not matched to a gene: 0. Germline V gene sequence: CDR1 SGHTA, CDR2 FQGNSA. DNA for the CDR3: TGTGCCAGCAGCTTAGGGACAGGGGCTGGAAACACCATATATTTT. Protein sequence: CASSLGTGAGNTIYF.

CDR3 amino acids: CASNWAGFTSVADTQYF. The DNA for the CDR3 is TGTGCCAGCAATTGGGCGGGTTTTACATCCGTAGCAGATACGCAGTATTTT. The chain couples TRBV28 to TRBJ2-3, with D maybe TRBD2 (5 bases). CDR3 length: 17 residues. V lost 7 bases to trimming and J lost 4 bases, with 24 bases between them. The germline V gene encodes CDR1 MDHEN and CDR2 SYDVKM.

V usage is TRBV4-3 and J usage is TRBJ2-3; D might be TRBD1 (5 bases). The CDR3 covers 16 residues. V was trimmed by 0 bases and J by 6 bases, leaving 16 bases between them. Germline loops: CDR1 LGHNA, CDR2 YSLEER. The CDR3 bases are TGCGCCAGCAGCCAAGATGGGGCAGGCGCAAAGGATACGCAGTATTTT. It specifies CASSQDGAGAKDTQYF.

DNA of the CDR3: TGCGCCAGCACCGTGGGACAGGGGGCTAATGAGCAGTTCTTC. Translating gives CASTVGQGANEQFF. V gene TRBV10-1 combines with J gene TRBJ2-1; 12 bases are shared with TRBD1. V trimming: 7 bases; J trimming: 7 bases; junction bases outside the gene matches: 5. Germline-derived CDR1 and CDR2 are WNHNN and SYGVQD (reference sequence). The CDR3 loop spans 14 amino acids.

This chain joins TRBV6-5 and TRBJ2-7; tentative D call: TRBD1 (5 bases). CDR3 length equals 11 residues. V lost 8 bases, J lost 7 bases, and 12 bases lay in between. From germline, CDR1 is MNHEY and CDR2 SVGAGI. The CDR3 nucleotides are TGTGCCAGCCAGCTAAGGACAGAGCAGTACTTC. This gives the protein CASQLRTEQYF.